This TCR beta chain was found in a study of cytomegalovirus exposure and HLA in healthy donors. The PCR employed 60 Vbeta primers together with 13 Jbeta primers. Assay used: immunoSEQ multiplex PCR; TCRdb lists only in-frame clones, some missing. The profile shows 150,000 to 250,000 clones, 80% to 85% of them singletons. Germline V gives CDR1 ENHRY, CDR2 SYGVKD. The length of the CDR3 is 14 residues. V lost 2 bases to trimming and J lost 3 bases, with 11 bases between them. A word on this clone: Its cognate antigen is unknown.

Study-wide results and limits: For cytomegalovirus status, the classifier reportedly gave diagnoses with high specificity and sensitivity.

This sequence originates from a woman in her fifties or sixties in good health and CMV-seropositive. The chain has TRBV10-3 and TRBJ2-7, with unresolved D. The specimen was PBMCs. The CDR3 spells CAISELSSGYEQYF. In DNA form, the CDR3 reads TGTGCCATCAGTGAGCTTTCTTCGGGCTACGAGCAGTACTTC.